This TCR beta chain comes out of a study of breast tumors, draining lymph nodes, adjacent tissues. TCRdb re-analysed the multiplex PCR reads in MiXCR, keeping a single row per CDR3 protein. Of 150,000 to 200,000 distinct CDR3 sequences listed, approximately 30% are singletons. Samples came from axillary lymph nodes draining the breast cancer. The study, taken as a whole, reports: Luminal-like breast cancer showed significantly greater tumor-nontumor repertoire similarity than basal-like breast cancer did. Tumor T cell lymph node origin was a supported hypothesis, not proven.

As to this clonotype: Its antigen is unidentified. At one end, the junction sequence differs from germline, possibly due to a read error.

Specimen: axillary lymph node tissue. The receptor comes from a female donor with breast cancer. Some clones in this sample may be carry-over from other donors' samples.

CDR3 bases: TGTGCCAGCAGTGCCGGAGTGGGCATTAGCAGTCAGCCCCAGCATTTT. It translates to CASSAGVGISSQPQHF. The rearrangement uses TRBV12-3 or TRBV12-4 and TRBJ1-5; D unclear. This CDR3 spans 16 amino acids.